The source of this TCR beta chain is a study of shared clonotypes between healthy human individuals. This clone has at least ten counts. V was pared by 5 bases and J by 8 bases, with 19 bases between. The CDR3 is 14 amino acids. Germline CDR1 reads SGHNT; CDR2 reads YYREEE (reference sequence). The repertoire was sequenced with immunoSEQ multiplex PCR; TCRdb's copy has only in-frame clones and lacks some. The repertoire holds 100,000 or so clones, with more than 45% as singletons. J is TRBJ1-1 and V is TRBV5-4; possibly TRBD1 for D (6 bases). The source of this sequence is a woman between 40 and 55 years old in good health. Some clones in this sample may be carry-over from other donors' samples. Sequencing input: PBMCs. The CDR3 DNA sequence: TGTGCCAGCAGGGGGGGTGGACAGACAATGGAAGCTTTCTTT. Its translation: CASRGGGQTMEAFF.